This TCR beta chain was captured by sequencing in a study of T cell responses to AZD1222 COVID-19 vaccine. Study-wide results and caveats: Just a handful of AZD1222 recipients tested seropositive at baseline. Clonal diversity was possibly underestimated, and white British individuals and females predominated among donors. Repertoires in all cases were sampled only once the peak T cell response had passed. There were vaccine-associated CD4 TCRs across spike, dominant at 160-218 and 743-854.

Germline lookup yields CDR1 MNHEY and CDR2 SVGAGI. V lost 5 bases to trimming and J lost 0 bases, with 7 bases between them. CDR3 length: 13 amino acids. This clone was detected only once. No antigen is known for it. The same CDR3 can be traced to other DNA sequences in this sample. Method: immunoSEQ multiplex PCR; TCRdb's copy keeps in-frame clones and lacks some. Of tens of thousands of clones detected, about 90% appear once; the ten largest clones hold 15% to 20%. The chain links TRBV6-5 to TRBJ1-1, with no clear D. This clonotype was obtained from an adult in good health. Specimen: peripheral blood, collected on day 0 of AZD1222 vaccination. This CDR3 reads CASSTRLNTEAFF. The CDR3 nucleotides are TGTGCCAGCAGTACGCGGTTGAACACTGAAGCTTTCTTT.